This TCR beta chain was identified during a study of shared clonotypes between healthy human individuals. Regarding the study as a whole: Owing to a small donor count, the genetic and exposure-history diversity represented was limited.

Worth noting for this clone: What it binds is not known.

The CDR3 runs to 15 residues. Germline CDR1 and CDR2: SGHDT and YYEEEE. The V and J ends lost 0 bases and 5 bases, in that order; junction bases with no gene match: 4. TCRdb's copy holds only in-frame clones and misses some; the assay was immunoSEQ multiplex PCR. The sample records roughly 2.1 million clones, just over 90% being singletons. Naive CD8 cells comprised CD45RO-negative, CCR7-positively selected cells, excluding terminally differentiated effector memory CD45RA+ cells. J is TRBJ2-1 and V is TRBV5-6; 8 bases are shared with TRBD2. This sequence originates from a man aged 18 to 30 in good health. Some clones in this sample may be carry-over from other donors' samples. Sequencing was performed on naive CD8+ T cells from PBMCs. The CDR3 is CASSLGLAPNNEQFF. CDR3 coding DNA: TGTGCCAGCAGCTTGGGACTAGCGCCAAACAATGAGCAGTTCTTC.